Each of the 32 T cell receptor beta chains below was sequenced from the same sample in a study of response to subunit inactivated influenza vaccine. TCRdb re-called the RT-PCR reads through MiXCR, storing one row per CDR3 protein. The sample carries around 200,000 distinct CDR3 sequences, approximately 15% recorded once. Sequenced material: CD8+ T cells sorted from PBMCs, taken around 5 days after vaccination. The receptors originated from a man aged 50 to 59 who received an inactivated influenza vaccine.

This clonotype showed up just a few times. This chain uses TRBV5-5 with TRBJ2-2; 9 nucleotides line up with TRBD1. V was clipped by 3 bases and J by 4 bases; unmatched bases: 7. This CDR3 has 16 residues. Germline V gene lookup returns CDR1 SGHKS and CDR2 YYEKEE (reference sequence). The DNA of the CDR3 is TGTGCCAGCAGCTACTGGACAGGGGCGGGCACCGGGGAGCTGTTTTTT. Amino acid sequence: CASSYWTGAGTGELFF. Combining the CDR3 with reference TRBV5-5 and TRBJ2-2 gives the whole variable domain DAGVTQSPTHLIKTRGQQVTLRCSPISGHKSVSWYQQVLGQGPQFIFQYYEKEERGRGNFPDRFSARQFPNYSSELNVNALLLGDSALYLCASSYWTGAGTGELFFGEGSRLTVL.

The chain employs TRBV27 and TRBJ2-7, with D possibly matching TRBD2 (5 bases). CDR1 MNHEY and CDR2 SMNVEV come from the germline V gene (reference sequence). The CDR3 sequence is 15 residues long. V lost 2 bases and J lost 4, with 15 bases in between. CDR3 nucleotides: TGTGCCAGCAGTTTAGCCCCGGGAAAACTATACGAGCAGTACTTC. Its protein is CASSLAPGKLYEQYF.

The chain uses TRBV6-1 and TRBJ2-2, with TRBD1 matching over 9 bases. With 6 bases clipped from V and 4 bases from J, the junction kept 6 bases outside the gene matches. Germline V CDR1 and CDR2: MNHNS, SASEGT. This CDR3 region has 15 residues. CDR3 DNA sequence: TGTGCCAGCAGACACAGGGACAGGGTCACCGGGGAGCTGTTTTTT. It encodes CASRHRDRVTGELFF.

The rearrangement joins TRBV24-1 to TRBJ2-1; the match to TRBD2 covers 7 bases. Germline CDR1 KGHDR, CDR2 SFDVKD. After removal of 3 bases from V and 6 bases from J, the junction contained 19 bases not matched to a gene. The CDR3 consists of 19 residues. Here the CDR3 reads CATSDLLPLAGVGGNEQFF. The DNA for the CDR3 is TGTGCCACCAGTGATCTCCTCCCTCTTGCGGGAGTGGGTGGCAATGAGCAGTTCTTC.

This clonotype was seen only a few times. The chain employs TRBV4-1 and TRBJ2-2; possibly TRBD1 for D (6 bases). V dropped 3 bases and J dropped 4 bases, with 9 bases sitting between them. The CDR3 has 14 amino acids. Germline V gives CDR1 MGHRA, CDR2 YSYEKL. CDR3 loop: CASSQTGFTGELFF. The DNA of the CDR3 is TGCGCCAGCAGCCAGACAGGTTTCACCGGGGAGCTGTTTTTT.

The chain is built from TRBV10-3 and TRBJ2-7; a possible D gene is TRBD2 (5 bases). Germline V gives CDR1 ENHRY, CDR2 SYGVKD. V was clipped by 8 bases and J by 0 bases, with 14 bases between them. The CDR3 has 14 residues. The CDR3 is CAIEERSSSYEQYF. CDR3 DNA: TGTGCCATCGAAGAGCGGAGCAGCTCCTACGAGCAGTACTTC.

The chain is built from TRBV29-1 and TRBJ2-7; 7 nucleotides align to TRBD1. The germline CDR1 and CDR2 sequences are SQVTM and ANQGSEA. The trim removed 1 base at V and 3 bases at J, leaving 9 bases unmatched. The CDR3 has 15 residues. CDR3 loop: CSVEGLTGANYEQYF. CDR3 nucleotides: TGCAGCGTTGAAGGCCTAACAGGGGCGAACTACGAGCAGTACTTC.

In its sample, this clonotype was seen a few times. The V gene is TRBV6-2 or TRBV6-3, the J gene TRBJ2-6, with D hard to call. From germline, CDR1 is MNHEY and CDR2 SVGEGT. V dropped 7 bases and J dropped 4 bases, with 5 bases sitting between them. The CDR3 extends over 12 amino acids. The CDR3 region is CASNRGANVLTF. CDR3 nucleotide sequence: TGTGCCAGCAATCGAGGGGCCAACGTCCTGACTTTC.

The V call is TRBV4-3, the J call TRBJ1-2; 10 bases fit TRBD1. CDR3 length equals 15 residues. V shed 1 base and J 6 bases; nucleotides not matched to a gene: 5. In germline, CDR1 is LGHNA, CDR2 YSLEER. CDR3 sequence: CASSQVPGTGDGYTF. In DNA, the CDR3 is TGCGCCAGCAGCCAAGTGCCGGGGACAGGGGATGGCTACACCTTC.

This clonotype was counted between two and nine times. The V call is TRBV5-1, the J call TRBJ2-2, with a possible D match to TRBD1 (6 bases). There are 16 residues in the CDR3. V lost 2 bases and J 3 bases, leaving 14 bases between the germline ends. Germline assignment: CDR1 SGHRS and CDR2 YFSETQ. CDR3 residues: CASSLYRDMHTGELFF. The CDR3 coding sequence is TGCGCCAGCAGCTTATATCGGGACATGCACACCGGGGAGCTGTTTTTT.

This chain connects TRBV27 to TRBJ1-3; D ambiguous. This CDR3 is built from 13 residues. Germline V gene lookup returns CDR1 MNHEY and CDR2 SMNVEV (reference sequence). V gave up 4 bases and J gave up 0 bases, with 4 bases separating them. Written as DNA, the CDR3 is TGTGCCAGCAGTTCTGGCTCTGGAAACACCATATATTTT. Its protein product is CASSSGSGNTIYF.

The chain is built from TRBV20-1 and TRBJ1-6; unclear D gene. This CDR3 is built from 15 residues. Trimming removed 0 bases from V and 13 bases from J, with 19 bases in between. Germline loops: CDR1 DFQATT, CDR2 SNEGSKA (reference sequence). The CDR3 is CSARERGPPLDPLHF. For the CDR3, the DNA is TGCAGTGCTAGAGAGAGAGGCCCACCTTTAGACCCCCTCCACTTT.

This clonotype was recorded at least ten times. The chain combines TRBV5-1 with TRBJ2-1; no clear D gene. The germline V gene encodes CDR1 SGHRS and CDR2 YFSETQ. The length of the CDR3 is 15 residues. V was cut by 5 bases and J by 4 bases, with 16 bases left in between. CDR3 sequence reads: CASSSHEGSYNEQFF. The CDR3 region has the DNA TGCGCCAGCAGTTCCCATGAAGGTTCGTACAATGAGCAGTTCTTC.

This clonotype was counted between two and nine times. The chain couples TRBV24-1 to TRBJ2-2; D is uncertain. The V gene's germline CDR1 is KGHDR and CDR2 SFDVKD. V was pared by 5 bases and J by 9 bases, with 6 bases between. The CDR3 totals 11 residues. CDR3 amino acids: CATSVSRELFF. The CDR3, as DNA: TGTGCCACCAGTGTTAGCCGGGAGCTGTTTTTT.

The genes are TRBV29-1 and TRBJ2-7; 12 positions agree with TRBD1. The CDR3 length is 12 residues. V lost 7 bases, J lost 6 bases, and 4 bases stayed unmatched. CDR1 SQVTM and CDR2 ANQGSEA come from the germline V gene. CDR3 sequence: CSAGTGGLEQYF. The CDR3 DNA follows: TGCAGCGCCGGGACAGGGGGCCTCGAGCAGTACTTC.

The DNA for the CDR3 is TGTGCCAGCACCCCATATGAGGGAAGCACAGATACGCAGTATTTT. This translates into CASTPYEGSTDTQYF. This chain links TRBV7-8 with TRBJ2-3, with D possibly being TRBD2 (5 bases). This CDR3 comprises 15 residues. The germline gives CDR1 SGHVS, CDR2 FQNEAQ. V was cut by 7 bases and J by 0 bases, with 14 bases left in between.

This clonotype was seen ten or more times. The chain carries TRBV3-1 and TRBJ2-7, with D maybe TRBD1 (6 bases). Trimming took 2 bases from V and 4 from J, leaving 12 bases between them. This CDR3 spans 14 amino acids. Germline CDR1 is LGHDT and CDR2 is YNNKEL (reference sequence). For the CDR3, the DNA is TGTGCCAGCAGCCAACCGGGACACCCATACGAGCAGTACTTC. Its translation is CASSQPGHPYEQYF.

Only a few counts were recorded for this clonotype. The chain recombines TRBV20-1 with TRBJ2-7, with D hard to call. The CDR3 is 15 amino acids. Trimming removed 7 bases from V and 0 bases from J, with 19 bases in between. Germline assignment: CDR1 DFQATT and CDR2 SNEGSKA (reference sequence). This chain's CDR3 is CSGHSISDSSYEQYF. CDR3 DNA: TGCAGTGGCCATTCGATTTCGGATAGCTCCTACGAGCAGTACTTC.

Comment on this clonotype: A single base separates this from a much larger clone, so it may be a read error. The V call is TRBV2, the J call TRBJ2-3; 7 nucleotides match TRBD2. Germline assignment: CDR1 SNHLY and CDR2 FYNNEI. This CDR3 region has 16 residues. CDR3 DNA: TGTGTCAGCAGTAATCCCGAGCGGGGCGGCACAGATACGCAGTATTTT. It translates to CVSSNPERGGTDTQYF.

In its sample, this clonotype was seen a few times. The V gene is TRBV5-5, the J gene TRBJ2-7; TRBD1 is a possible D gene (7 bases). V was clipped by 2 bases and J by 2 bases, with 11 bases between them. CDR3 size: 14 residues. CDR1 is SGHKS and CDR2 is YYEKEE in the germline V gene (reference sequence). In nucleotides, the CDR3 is TGTGCCAGCAGCTTTAGCAGGGGGGCCTACGAGCAGTACTTC. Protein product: CASSFSRGAYEQYF.

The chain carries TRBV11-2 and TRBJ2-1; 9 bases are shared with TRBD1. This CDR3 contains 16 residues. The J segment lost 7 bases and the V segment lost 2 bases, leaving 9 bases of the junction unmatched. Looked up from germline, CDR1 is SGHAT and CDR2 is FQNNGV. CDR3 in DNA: TGTGCCAGCAGCTTAAACAGGGGGCTAATAGGGAATGAGCAGTTCTTC. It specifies CASSLNRGLIGNEQFF. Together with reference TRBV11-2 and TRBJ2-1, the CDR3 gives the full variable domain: EAGVAQSPRYKIIEKRQSVAFWCNPISGHATLYWYQQILGQGPKLLIQFQNNGVVDDSQLPKDRFSAERLKGVDSTLKIQPAKLEDSAVYLCASSLNRGLIGNEQFFGPGTRLTVL.

This CDR3 is CAWIPGGAEDTQYF. The CDR3 nucleotides read TGTGCCTGGATCCCAGGGGGGGCCGAAGATACGCAGTATTTT. The J gene is TRBJ2-3, the V gene TRBV30; D may match TRBD1 or TRBD2 (7 bases each). Germline assignment: CDR1 GTSNPN and CDR2 SVGIG (reference sequence). V was pared by 4 bases and J by 5 bases, with 16 bases between. This CDR3 region has 14 residues.

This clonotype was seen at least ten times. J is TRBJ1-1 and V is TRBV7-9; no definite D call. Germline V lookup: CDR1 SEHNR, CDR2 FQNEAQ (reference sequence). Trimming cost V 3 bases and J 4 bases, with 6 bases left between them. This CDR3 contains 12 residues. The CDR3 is CASSLRSTEAFF. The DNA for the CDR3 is TGTGCCAGCAGCTTGCGGTCCACTGAAGCTTTCTTT.

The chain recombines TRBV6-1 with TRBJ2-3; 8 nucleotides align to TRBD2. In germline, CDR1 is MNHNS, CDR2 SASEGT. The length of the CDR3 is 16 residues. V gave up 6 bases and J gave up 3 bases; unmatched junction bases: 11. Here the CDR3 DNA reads TGTGCCAGCAGCCTAGACTTCGGGGGGGCGACAGATACGCAGTATTTT. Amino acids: CASSLDFGGATDTQYF.

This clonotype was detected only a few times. The CDR3 bases are TGTGCCAGCAGCTTCCTCTTCGCGGGGGGCGCGGGGACAGATACGCAGTATTTT. It is translated as CASSFLFAGGAGTDTQYF. The chain combines TRBV3-1 with TRBJ2-3; 8 positions agree with TRBD2. Germline CDR1 is LGHDT and CDR2 is YNNKEL (reference sequence). Trimming took 5 bases from V and 3 from J; bases not matched to a gene: 16. The CDR3 contains 18 residues.

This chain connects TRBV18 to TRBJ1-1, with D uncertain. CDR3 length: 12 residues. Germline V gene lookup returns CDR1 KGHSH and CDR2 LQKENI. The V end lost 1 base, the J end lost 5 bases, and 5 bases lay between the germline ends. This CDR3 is CASSPQGTEAFF. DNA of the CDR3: TGTGCCAGCTCACCACAGGGAACTGAAGCTTTCTTT. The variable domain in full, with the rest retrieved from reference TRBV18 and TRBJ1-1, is NAGVMQNPRHLVRRRGQEARLRCSPMKGHSHVYWYRQLPEEGLKFMVYLQKENIIDESGMPKERFSAEFPKEGPSILRIQQVVRGDSAAYFCASSPQGTEAFFGQGTRLTVV.

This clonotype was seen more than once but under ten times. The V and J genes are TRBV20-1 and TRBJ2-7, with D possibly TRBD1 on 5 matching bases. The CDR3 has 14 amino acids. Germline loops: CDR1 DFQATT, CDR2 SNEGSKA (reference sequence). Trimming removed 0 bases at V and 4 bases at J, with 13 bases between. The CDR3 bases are TGCAGTGCTAGAGATCAGGGCCAGGAGTACGAGCAGTACTTC. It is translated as CSARDQGQEYEQYF.

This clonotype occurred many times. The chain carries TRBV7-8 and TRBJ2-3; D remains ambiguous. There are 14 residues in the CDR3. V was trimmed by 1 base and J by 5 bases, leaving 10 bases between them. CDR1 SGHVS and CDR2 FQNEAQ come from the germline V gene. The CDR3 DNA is TGTGCCAGCAGCTTAGAGGCTTTGGGAGATACGCAGTATTTT. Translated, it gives CASSLEALGDTQYF.

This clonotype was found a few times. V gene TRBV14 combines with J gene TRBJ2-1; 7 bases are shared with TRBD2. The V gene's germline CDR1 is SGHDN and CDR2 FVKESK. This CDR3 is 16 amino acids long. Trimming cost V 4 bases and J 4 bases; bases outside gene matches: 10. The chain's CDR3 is CASSPLLGRIYNEQFF. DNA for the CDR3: TGTGCCAGCAGCCCTCTTCTCGGGAGGATTTACAATGAGCAGTTCTTC. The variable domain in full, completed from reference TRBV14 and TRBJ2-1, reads EAGVTQFPSHSVIEKGQTVTLRCDPISGHDNLYWYRRVMGKEIKFLLHFVKESKQDESGMPNNRFLAERTGGTYSTLKVQPAELEDSGVYFCASSPLLGRIYNEQFFGPGTRLTVL.

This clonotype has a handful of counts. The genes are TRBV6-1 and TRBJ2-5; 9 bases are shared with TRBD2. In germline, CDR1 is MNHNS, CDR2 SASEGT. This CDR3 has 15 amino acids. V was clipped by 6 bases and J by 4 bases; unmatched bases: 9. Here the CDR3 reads CASSPSGGPGETQYF. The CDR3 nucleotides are TGTGCCAGCAGCCCCAGCGGGGGGCCGGGAGAGACCCAGTACTTC.

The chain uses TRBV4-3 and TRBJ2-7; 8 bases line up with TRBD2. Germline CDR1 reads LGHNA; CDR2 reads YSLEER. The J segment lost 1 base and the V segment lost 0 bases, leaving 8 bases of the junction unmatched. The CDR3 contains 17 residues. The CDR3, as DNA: TGCGCCAGCAGCCAAGATGTACTAGCGGCGGGGTCCTACGAGCAGTACTTC. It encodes CASSQDVLAAGSYEQYF.

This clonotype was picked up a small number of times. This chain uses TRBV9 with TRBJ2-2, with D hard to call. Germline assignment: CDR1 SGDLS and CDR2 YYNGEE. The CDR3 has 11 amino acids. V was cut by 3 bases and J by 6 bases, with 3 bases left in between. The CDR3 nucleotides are TGTGCCAGCAGCGAAGCCGGGGAGCTGTTTTTT. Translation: CASSEAGELFF.